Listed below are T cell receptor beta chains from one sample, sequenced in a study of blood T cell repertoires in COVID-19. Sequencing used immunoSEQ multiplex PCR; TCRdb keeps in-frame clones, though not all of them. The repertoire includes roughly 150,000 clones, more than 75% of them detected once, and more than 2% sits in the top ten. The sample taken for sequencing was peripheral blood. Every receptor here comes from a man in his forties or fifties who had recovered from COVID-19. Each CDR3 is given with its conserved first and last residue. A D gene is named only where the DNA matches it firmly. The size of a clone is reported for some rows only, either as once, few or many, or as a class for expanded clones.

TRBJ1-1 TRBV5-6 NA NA CASSLRGPNTEAFF TGTGCCAGCAGCTTGAGGGGTCCGAACACTGAAGCTTTCTTT
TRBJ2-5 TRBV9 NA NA CASSINQETQYF TGTGCCAGCAGCATTAACCAAGAGACCCAGTACTTC
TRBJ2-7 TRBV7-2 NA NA CASSFDRDTDTLSYEQYF TGTGCCAGCAGCTTCGACCGGGACACCGATACCCTCTCCTACGAGCAGTACTTC
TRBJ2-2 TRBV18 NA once CASSPSPTVLNTGELFF TGTGCCAGCTCACCAAGTCCTACAGTACTCAACACCGGGGAGCTGTTTTTT
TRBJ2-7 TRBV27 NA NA CASSLGNVRTEAYEQYF TGTGCCAGCAGCTTAGGGAATGTCAGGACAGAAGCCTACGAGCAGTACTTC
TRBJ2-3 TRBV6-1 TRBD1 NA CASSARDRGKSDTQYF TGTGCCAGCAGTGCGAGGGACAGGGGGAAATCAGATACGCAGTATTTT
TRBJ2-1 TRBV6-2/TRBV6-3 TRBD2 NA CASSYLREKSNEQFF TGTGCCAGCAGTTACTTGCGGGAGAAATCAAATGAGCAGTTCTTC
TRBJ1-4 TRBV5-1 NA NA CASNSAGGRNEKLFF TGCGCCAGTAACTCCGCGGGGGGCCGAAATGAAAAACTGTTTTTT
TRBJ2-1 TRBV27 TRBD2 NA CASNPGTSELDEQFF TGTGCCAGTAACCCCGGGACTAGCGAGCTCGATGAGCAGTTCTTC
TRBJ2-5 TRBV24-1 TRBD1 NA CATSAPRPRGRETQYF TGTGCCACCAGTGCCCCACGCCCCAGGGGGCGAGAGACCCAGTACTTC
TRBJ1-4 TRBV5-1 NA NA CASSWGLDNEKLFF TGCGCCAGCAGCTGGGGGCTGGATAATGAAAAACTGTTTTTT
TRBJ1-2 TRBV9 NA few CASSVDSNYGYTF TGTGCCAGCAGCGTAGACAGTAACTATGGCTACACCTTC
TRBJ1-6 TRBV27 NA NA CASTTRSSYNSPLHF TGTGCCAGCACAACAAGGAGCTCCTATAATTCACCCCTCCACTTT
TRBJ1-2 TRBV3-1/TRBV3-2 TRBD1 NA CASSPTGEGYTF TGTGCCAGCAGCCCGACAGGGGAAGGCTACACCTTC
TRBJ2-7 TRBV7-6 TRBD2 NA CASSPSSTSGRNEQYF TGTGCCAGCAGCCCAAGTTCAACTAGCGGGAGGAATGAGCAGTACTTC
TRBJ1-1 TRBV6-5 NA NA CASSYMRGLNTEAFF TGTGCCAGCAGTTACATGCGGGGATTGAACACTGAAGCTTTCTTT
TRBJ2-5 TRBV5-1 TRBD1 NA CASSWGDRDQETQYF TGCGCCAGCAGCTGGGGGGACAGGGACCAAGAGACCCAGTACTTC
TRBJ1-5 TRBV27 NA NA CASNIFYSNQPQHF TGTGCCAGTAACATATTTTATAGCAATCAGCCCCAGCATTTT
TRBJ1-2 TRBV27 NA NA CASSSQGWYGYTF TGTGCCAGCAGTTCACAGGGTTGGTATGGCTACACCTTC
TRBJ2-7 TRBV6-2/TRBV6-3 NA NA CASSYRGHYEQYF TGTGCCAGCAGTTACAGGGGCCACTACGAGCAGTACTTC
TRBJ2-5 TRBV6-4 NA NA CASRCGGMIQETQYF TGTGCCAGCCGTTGCGGCGGGATGATCCAAGAGACCCAGTACTTC
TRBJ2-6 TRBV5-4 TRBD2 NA CASSLGLAGGTGANVLTF TGTGCCAGCAGCTTGGGCCTAGCGGGGGGAACTGGGGCCAACGTCCTGACTTTC
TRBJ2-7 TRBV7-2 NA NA CASSQGLEQYF TGTGCCAGCAGCCAAGGACTTGAGCAGTACTTC
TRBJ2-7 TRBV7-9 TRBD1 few CASSPGQGFSYEQYF TGTGCCAGCAGCCCTGGACAGGGCTTCTCCTACGAGCAGTACTTC
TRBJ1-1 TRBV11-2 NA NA CASSVQLEAFF TGTGCCAGCAGCGTACAGCTTGAAGCTTTCTTT
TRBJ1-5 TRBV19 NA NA CASSWIEGPQHF TGTGCCAGTAGTTGGATCGAGGGGCCCCAGCATTTT
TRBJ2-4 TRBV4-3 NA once CASSQKRRGIQYF TGCGCCAGCAGCCAAAAAAGGAGGGGCATTCAGTACTTC
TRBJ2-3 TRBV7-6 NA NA CASSLVGGARTDTQYF TGTGCCAGCAGCTTAGTGGGGGGGGCCCGCACAGATACGCAGTATTTT
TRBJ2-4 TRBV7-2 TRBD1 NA CASSRNRGAQNIQYF TGTGCCAGCAGCCGTAACAGGGGGGCCCAAAACATTCAGTACTTC
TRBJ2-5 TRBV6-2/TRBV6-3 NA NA CASSLLPYQETQYF TGTGCCAGCAGCCTCCTACCGTACCAAGAGACCCAGTACTTC